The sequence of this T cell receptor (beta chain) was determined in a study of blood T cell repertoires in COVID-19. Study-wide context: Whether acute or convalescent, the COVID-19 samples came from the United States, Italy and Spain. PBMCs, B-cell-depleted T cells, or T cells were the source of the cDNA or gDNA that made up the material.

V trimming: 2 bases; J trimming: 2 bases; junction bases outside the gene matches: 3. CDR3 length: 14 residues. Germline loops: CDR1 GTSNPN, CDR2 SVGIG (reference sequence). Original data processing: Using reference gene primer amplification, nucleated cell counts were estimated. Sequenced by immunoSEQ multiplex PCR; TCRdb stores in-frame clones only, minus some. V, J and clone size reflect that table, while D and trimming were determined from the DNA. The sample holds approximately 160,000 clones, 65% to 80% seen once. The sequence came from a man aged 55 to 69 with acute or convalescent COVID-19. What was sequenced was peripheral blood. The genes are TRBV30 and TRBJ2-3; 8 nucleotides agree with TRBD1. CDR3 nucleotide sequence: TGTGCCTGGAGTCGGGACAGGACCACAGATACGCAGTATTTT. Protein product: CAWSRDRTTDTQYF.